Listed below are T cell receptor beta chains from one sample, sequenced in a study of cytomegalovirus exposure and HLA in healthy donors. Using immunoSEQ multiplex PCR, the repertoire was profiled, and TCRdb retains in-frame clones only, with some absent. The table lists around 150,000 clones, roughly 82% of them singletons. The sequenced sample was PBMCs. The receptors stem from a male donor in good health and CMV-seronegative. The CDR3 runs from the conserved cysteine through the conserved F or W. The D gene is left open where the match is weak. Expanded clones get a size class; other rows say once, few or many, or leave the size out.

J | V | size | D | DNA | CDR3
TRBJ2-1 | TRBV9 | few | TRBD2 | TGTGCCAGCAATTTAGCGGGAGGTGTCTATGAGCAGTTCTTC | CASNLAGGVYEQFF
TRBJ2-7 | TRBV5-4 | NA | TRBD1 | TGTGCCAGCAGCTTGGCTCTGTTGACAGGGGGTAGCGAGCAGTACTTC | CASSLALLTGGSEQYF
TRBJ2-1 | TRBV19 | NA | NA | TGTGCCAGTAGCCACGGGAATGAGCAGTTCTTC | CASSHGNEQFF
TRBJ1-5 | TRBV6-1 | NA | NA | TGTGCCAGCAGTGACAGGGGAGGCAATCAGCCCCAGCATTTT | CASSDRGGNQPQHF
TRBJ2-7 | TRBV7-9 | NA | TRBD2 | TGTGCCAGCAGTCACACTAGCGGGAGTGGGGGGGACTTC | CASSHTSGSGGDF
TRBJ2-1 | TRBV18 | NA | TRBD2 | TGTGCCAGCTCACCAGTCGGAGCGGGAGGTGGCAATGAGCAGTTCTTC | CASSPVGAGGGNEQFF
TRBJ2-1 | TRBV18 | NA | TRBD1 | TGTGCCAGCTCGGTTTTTGTGACAGGGGTCAACAATGAGCAGTTCTTC | CASSVFVTGVNNEQFF
TRBJ2-1 | TRBV7-2 | few | NA | TGTGCCAGCAGCTTAGGACGCTTGGACTCCCACAATGAGCAGTTCTTC | CASSLGRLDSHNEQFF
TRBJ2-6 | TRBV7-9 | NA | TRBD1 | TGTGCCAGCAGGGAGACAGGGGTTTCCGGGGCCAACGTCCTGACTTTC | CASRETGVSGANVLTF
TRBJ1-1 | TRBV4-3 | NA | NA | TGCGCCAGCAGCCAAGATTCAGTCTTAAACACTGAAGCTTTCTTT | CASSQDSVLNTEAFF
TRBJ2-3 | TRBV18 | NA | NA | TGTGCCAGCTCACCACCAGTTGACGGGTCTACCGGAGGCACAGATACGCAGTATTTT | CASSPPVDGSTGGTDTQYF
TRBJ2-3 | TRBV20-1 | NA | NA | TGCAGTGCCATAGATAAAGATACGCAGTATTTT | CSAIDKDTQYF
TRBJ2-3 | TRBV5-8 | NA | TRBD1 | TGTGCCAGCACCCTGGGACAGGGGACTACCTACACAGATACGCAGTATTTT | CASTLGQGTTYTDTQYF
TRBJ2-1 | TRBV18 | NA | NA | TGTGCCAGCTCGACGGACTACACGGCACTTTACAATGAGCAGTTCTTC | CASSTDYTALYNEQFF
TRBJ2-7 | TRBV4-1 | NA | NA | TGCGCCAGCAGCCAAGAGGCCGGGGGCTACGAGCAGTACTTC | CASSQEAGGYEQYF
TRBJ1-2 | TRBV7-9 | NA | NA | TGTGCCAGCAGCTTTTCCCCAGGGGCGTACTATGGCTACACCTTC | CASSFSPGAYYGYTF
TRBJ2-7 | TRBV6-6 | NA | NA | TGTGCCAGCAGGGTGGACACCTACGAGCAGTACTTC | CASRVDTYEQYF
TRBJ2-1 | TRBV19 | NA | TRBD2 | TGTGCCAGCAGCTCGGAGCGGGGGTCCCGGGGGGAGCAGTTCTTC | CASSSERGSRGEQFF
TRBJ2-2 | TRBV15 | NA | TRBD1 | TGTGCCACCAGTCAAGGGGGGACAGGGCGCGCCGGGGAGCTGTTTTTT | CATSQGGTGRAGELFF
TRBJ2-5 | TRBV7-2 | NA | NA | TGTGCCAGCAGCGAGGCCCGGGTACTAAAAGAGACCCAGTACTTC | CASSEARVLKETQYF
TRBJ2-1 | TRBV27 | NA | NA | TGTGCCAGCAGTTTGGCCCCAGCTAGCAATGAGCAGTTCTTC | CASSLAPASNEQFF